These 30 T cell receptor beta chains originate from one sample sequenced in a study of persistence of HIV-infected CD4 T cells. The stimulus was an HIV-1 Gag 15-mer peptide pool, about 1 ug/peptide/mL. CD40L-negative CD69-negative CD45RO-high memory CD4+ T cells were sorted as populations depleted of antigen-responding cells. The immunoSEQ assay was version 4, run in survey mode. The data were produced by immunoSEQ multiplex PCR, yet TCRdb's version contains in-frame clones alone and is incomplete. Of about 40,000 clones detected, roughly 74% appear once; the ten largest clones hold more than 13%. No cognate antigen is known for these TCRs. The sample consisted of CD4+ T cells sorted from PBMCs after roughly 19-hour stimulation, taken from a patient who received antiretroviral therapy. The receptors stem from an adult man with HIV who was CMV-seropositive.

The CDR3: CSVTPDSRELFF. CDR3 sequence (DNA): TGCAGCGTTACTCCTGACAGCAGGGAGCTGTTTTTT. The chain couples TRBV29-1 to TRBJ2-2; perhaps TRBD1 as D (5 bases). V shed 5 bases and J shed 9 bases, with 13 bases lying between them. This CDR3 has 12 amino acids. Per germline, CDR1 SQVTM and CDR2 ANQGSEA.

The V call is TRBV11-2, the J call TRBJ2-3; 8 bases are a match to TRBD2. Germline V gene data show CDR1 as SGHAT and CDR2 as FQNNGV. Trimming took 1 base from V and 3 from J; bases not matched to a gene: 6. The CDR3 runs to 16 residues. The CDR3 nucleotides are TGTGCCAGCAGCTTAGCGGGGGGGCTAAGTACAGATACGCAGTATTTT. Translating it yields CASSLAGGLSTDTQYF. Filled out from reference TRBV11-2 and TRBJ2-3, the complete variable domain reads EAGVAQSPRYKIIEKRQSVAFWCNPISGHATLYWYQQILGQGPKLLIQFQNNGVVDDSQLPKDRFSAERLKGVDSTLKIQPAKLEDSAVYLCASSLAGGLSTDTQYFGPGTRLTVL.

This chain joins TRBV19 and TRBJ2-7, with D possibly being TRBD1 or TRBD2 (5 bases each). V was shortened by 6 bases and J by 3 bases, with 12 bases between the two germline ends. This CDR3 region has 13 residues. The V gene's germline CDR1 is LNHDA and CDR2 SQIVND (reference sequence). The CDR3 sequence is CASSPAGGYEQYF. As DNA, the CDR3 is TGTGCCAGTAGCCCCGCTGGGGGCTACGAGCAGTACTTC.

The chain has TRBV7-2 and TRBJ2-1; TRBD1 aligns across 8 bases. Per the germline V gene, CDR1 is SGHTA and CDR2 is FQGNSA. This CDR3 comprises 15 residues. Trimming removed 6 bases from V and 2 bases from J; junction bases left unmatched: 6. CDR3 DNA: TGTGCCAGCAGTAAGGGACAGGTGGCCTACAATGAGCAGTTCTTC. It codes for CASSKGQVAYNEQFF.

The chain combines TRBV6-4 with TRBJ1-5; D possibly corresponds to TRBD1 (5 bases). CDR1 and CDR2 (germline): MRHNA, SNTAGT. V lost 11 bases to trimming and J lost 0 bases, with 14 bases between them. The CDR3 has 14 amino acids. The CDR3 loop reads CAVLQGLSNQPQHF. CDR3 DNA: TGTGCCGTACTCCAGGGCCTTAGCAATCAGCCCCAGCATTTT.

V usage is TRBV2 and J usage is TRBJ2-2, with D unclear. In germline, CDR1 is SNHLY, CDR2 FYNNEI. There are 13 residues in the CDR3. Between the trimmed V and J ends, which lost 8 bases and 1 base, there was a span of 8 bases. This CDR3 is CASLDGNTGELFF. CDR3 in DNA: TGTGCCAGCCTCGACGGGAACACCGGGGAGCTGTTTTTT. The full variable domain, its missing parts supplied by reference TRBV2 and TRBJ2-2, is EPEVTQTPSHQVTQMGQEVILRCVPISNHLYFYWYRQILGQKVEFLVSFYNNEISEKSEIFDDQFSVERPDGSNFTLKIRSTKLEDSAMYFCASLDGNTGELFFGEGSRLTVL.

Details on this clone: The same CDR3 arises from other DNA sequences in this sample as well. This rearrangement joins TRBV5-1 to TRBJ2-1, with 9 bases lining up with TRBD1. The CDR3 contains 18 residues. V gave up 4 bases and J gave up 1 base; unmatched junction bases: 12. Germline V CDR1 and CDR2: SGHRS, YFSETQ. The CDR3 spells CASSIQGQGPGSYNEQFF. The DNA for the CDR3 is TGCGCCAGCAGCATTCAAGGACAGGGGCCTGGGTCCTACAATGAGCAGTTCTTC. The full variable domain, in which reference TRBV5-1 and TRBJ2-1 provide the parts outside the CDR3, is KAGVTQTPRYLIKTRGQQVTLSCSPISGHRSVSWYQQTPGQGLQFLFEYFSETQRNKGNFPGRFSGRQFSNSRSEMNVSTLELGDSALYLCASSIQGQGPGSYNEQFFGPGTRLTVL.

The V gene is TRBV19, the J gene TRBJ1-5; a possible D gene is TRBD1 (6 bases). V was clipped by 3 bases and J by 2 bases, with 14 bases between them. The germline CDR1 and CDR2 sequences are LNHDA and SQIVND (reference sequence). This CDR3 spans 16 amino acids. For the CDR3, the DNA is TGTGCCAGTAGTATCGCCCCTAGGACAGGCAATCAGCCCCAGCATTTT. Translated: CASSIAPRTGNQPQHF.

In regard to this clone: In the same sample, other DNA sequences code for this CDR3. V and J are TRBV18 and TRBJ2-3; 16 bases fit TRBD2. The V gene end was trimmed by 0 bases and the J gene end by 3 bases; junction bases not matched to a gene: 0. CDR3 length equals 17 residues. Germline V gene data show CDR1 as KGHSH and CDR2 as LQKENI. CDR3 nucleotide sequence: TGTGCCAGCTCACCACCGGGACTAGCGGGAGGGACAGATACGCAGTATTTT. Encoded protein: CASSPPGLAGGTDTQYF.

The J gene is TRBJ2-7, the V gene TRBV7-6, with 8 bases that match TRBD1. Germline V gene data show CDR1 as SGHVS and CDR2 as FNYEAQ. This CDR3 contains 16 residues. The trim removed 2 bases at V and 4 bases at J, leaving 10 bases unmatched. This CDR3 reads CASSLSGQGRGYEQYF. DNA of the CDR3: TGTGCCAGCAGCTTATCCGGACAGGGTAGGGGTTACGAGCAGTACTTC.

The chain couples TRBV4-3 to TRBJ1-2; 7 bases are shared with TRBD1. J gave up 2 bases and V 4 bases, and 7 bases lay outside the gene matches. Germline lookup yields CDR1 LGHNA and CDR2 YSLEER. This CDR3 has 15 residues. CDR3 coding DNA: TGCGCCAGCAGCCCTGGGGACAGCATGAACTATGGCTACACCTTC. Translated: CASSPGDSMNYGYTF.

The genes are TRBV12-3 or TRBV12-4 and TRBJ1-1, with D uncertain. V lost 6 bases and J 1 base, leaving 9 bases between the germline ends. The CDR3 loop spans 13 amino acids. CDR3 loop: CASSVLRNTEAFF. DNA of the CDR3: TGTGCCAGCAGCGTACTGCGGAACACTGAAGCTTTCTTT.

This clone was counted between two and nine times. The rearrangement uses TRBV14 and TRBJ1-1; the D is unclear. Trimming pared 2 bases from V and 1 base from J, leaving 8 bases between. Germline-derived CDR1 and CDR2 are SGHDN and FVKESK. The CDR3 totals 14 residues. The CDR3 spells CASSQSFTNTEAFF. The CDR3 DNA reads TGTGCCAGCAGCCAAAGTTTCACGAACACTGAAGCTTTCTTT.

The V and J genes are TRBV7-9 and TRBJ2-5, with 11 bases that match TRBD2. CDR1 is SEHNR and CDR2 is FQNEAQ in the germline V gene (reference sequence). The CDR3 length is 16 residues. J was trimmed by 4 bases and V by 6 bases; bases with no gene match: 10. The CDR3 loop reads CASRKGTSGNLETQYF. The CDR3 DNA sequence: TGTGCCAGCAGGAAGGGGACTAGCGGTAATCTAGAGACCCAGTACTTC.

V is TRBV7-3 and J is TRBJ2-1; no firm D call. The CDR3 loop spans 13 amino acids. In germline, CDR1 is SGHTA, CDR2 FQGTGA. V gave up 5 bases and J gave up 15 bases, with 20 bases separating them. CDR3 bases: TGTGCCAGCAGCCCTGACCGAGACACCGGTCTGTTCTTC. Its protein product is CASSPDRDTGLFF.

V is TRBV7-9 and J is TRBJ2-3, with 10 bases lining up with TRBD2. V lost 1 base, J lost 2 bases, and 3 bases stayed unmatched. CDR3 length equals 16 residues. Germline V lookup: CDR1 SEHNR, CDR2 FQNEAQ (reference sequence). The CDR3 loop is CASSLGLAGATDTQYF. DNA for the CDR3: TGTGCCAGCAGCTTAGGTCTAGCGGGAGCCACAGATACGCAGTATTTT.

The V call is TRBV5-5, the J call TRBJ1-1; unclear D gene. V lost 4 bases, J lost 1 base, and 11 bases lay in between. CDR3 length: 14 residues. The germline gives CDR1 SGHKS, CDR2 YYEKEE (reference sequence). The CDR3 bases are TGTGCCAGCAGCCCCAGGAACGCGAACACTGAAGCTTTCTTT. Translated: CASSPRNANTEAFF. The entire variable domain, with the rest obtained from reference TRBV5-5 and TRBJ1-1, is as follows: DAGVTQSPTHLIKTRGQQVTLRCSPISGHKSVSWYQQVLGQGPQFIFQYYEKEERGRGNFPDRFSARQFPNYSSELNVNALLLGDSALYLCASSPRNANTEAFFGQGTRLTVV.

CDR3 sequence: CASSLVAGGNQPQHF. As DNA, the CDR3 is TGTGCCAGCAGCTTAGTTGCCGGGGGCAATCAGCCCCAGCATTTT. The V and J genes are TRBV7-2 and TRBJ1-5; D remains unclear. The V and J ends lost 1 base and 2 bases respectively, with 9 bases between them. The CDR3 is 15 amino acids. In germline, CDR1 is SGHTA, CDR2 FQGNSA.

The chain is built from TRBV3-1 (or the pseudogene TRBV3-2) and TRBJ2-5, with a weak D call TRBD1 (6 bases). The germline gives CDR1 LGHDT, CDR2 YNNKEL (reference sequence). The V end lost 4 bases, the J end lost 5 bases, and 14 bases lay between the germline ends. This CDR3 contains 14 residues. In nucleotides, the CDR3 is TGTGCCAGCAGCCCGTCACAGGGCCGGGAGACCCAGTACTTC. Its translation is CASSPSQGRETQYF.

The CDR3 sequence: CASSLPPGLAGGLYNEQFF. CDR3 in DNA: TGTGCCAGCAGTTTACCCCCTGGACTAGCGGGAGGCTTATACAATGAGCAGTTCTTC. The chain has TRBV27 and TRBJ2-1; TRBD2 matches 14 bases. V was clipped by 2 bases and J by 4 bases; unmatched bases: 10. CDR1 is MNHEY, CDR2 SMNVEV, per germline (reference sequence). The CDR3 contains 19 residues.

The V call is TRBV12-3 or TRBV12-4, the J call TRBJ1-2, with D perhaps TRBD1 (6 bases). Trimming took off 5 bases at V and 2 bases at J, with 9 bases between the two ends. This CDR3 has 13 amino acids. CDR3 in DNA: TGTGCCAGCAGTAGACAGGAGAACTATGGCTACACCTTC. This codes for CASSRQENYGYTF.

This sequence joins TRBV19 and TRBJ2-5, with 7 nucleotides matching TRBD1. The CDR3 length is 14 residues. CDR1 and CDR2 from the germline V gene are LNHDA and SQIVND (reference sequence). Losses at the gene ends were 2 bases for V and 5 bases for J; bases not matched to a gene: 5. This chain's CDR3 is CASSIQDRRETQYF. The CDR3 DNA is TGTGCCAGTAGTATACAGGACAGGCGGGAGACCCAGTACTTC.

The chain couples TRBV5-1 to TRBJ1-6; 8 nucleotides match TRBD1. The CDR3 has 16 amino acids. Germline CDR1 SGHRS, CDR2 YFSETQ. After removal of 2 bases from V and 7 bases from J, the junction contained 8 bases not matched to a gene. The CDR3 DNA is TGCGCCAGCAGCTTAGGGGGACAGGCAGAAAATTCACCCCTCCACTTT. Protein: CASSLGGQAENSPLHF.

This clone was observed a few times. The J gene is TRBJ2-6, the V gene TRBV3-1 (or the pseudogene TRBV3-2); 11 bases align to TRBD2. CDR3 length: 19 amino acids. Germline V lookup: CDR1 LGHDT, CDR2 YNNKEL (reference sequence). The V gene end was trimmed by 1 base and the J gene end by 4 bases; junction bases not matched to a gene: 9. The CDR3 DNA follows: TGTGCCAGCAGCCAAGGACTAGCGGGACCATCGAACGGGGCCAACGTCCTGACTTTC. Translated, it gives CASSQGLAGPSNGANVLTF.

The V call is TRBV18, the J call TRBJ2-7; 14 positions match TRBD2. V lost 4 bases and J lost 0; bases outside the gene matches: 5. Germline CDR1 reads KGHSH; CDR2 reads LQKENI. This CDR3 has 17 residues. In nucleotides, the CDR3 is TGTGCCAGCTCACGAGGGACTAGCGGGAGCGTCTCCTACGAGCAGTACTTC. It translates to CASSRGTSGSVSYEQYF.

The J gene is TRBJ2-2, the V gene TRBV6-4; 7 bases fit TRBD2. Germline values: CDR1 MRHNA, CDR2 SNTAGT. There are 14 residues in the CDR3. Trimming at V came to 6 bases and at J to 4 bases, leaving 5 bases not matched to a gene. The CDR3 is CASRPGLRTGELFF. The CDR3 bases are TGTGCCAGCAGACCGGGACTACGCACCGGGGAGCTGTTTTTT.

The V gene is TRBV6-5, the J gene TRBJ2-2, with 9 bases identical to TRBD1. Germline CDR1 is MNHEY and CDR2 is SVGAGI. The CDR3 sequence is 15 residues long. With 6 bases clipped from V and 2 bases from J, the junction kept 4 bases outside the gene matches. The CDR3 nucleotides are TGTGCCAGCAGCCTTACAGGGGGCAACACCGGGGAGCTGTTTTTT. Translating it yields CASSLTGGNTGELFF.

This chain connects TRBV19 to TRBJ2-2; D is unclear. V lost 3 bases to trimming and J lost 1 base, with 6 bases between them. CDR3 size: 14 residues. From germline, CDR1 is LNHDA and CDR2 SQIVND (reference sequence). CDR3 sequence: CASSIRLNTGELFF. CDR3 bases: TGTGCCAGTAGTATCCGATTGAACACCGGGGAGCTGTTTTTT.

This clone was observed a handful of times. The rearrangement joins TRBV11-3 to TRBJ1-1; D remains unclear. Germline assignment: CDR1 SGHNT and CDR2 YENEEA. This CDR3 comprises 13 residues. Trimming cost V 2 bases and J 4 bases, with 8 bases left between them. The CDR3 loop is CASSLIVGTEAFF. The DNA of the CDR3 is TGTGCCAGCAGCTTAATCGTAGGCACTGAAGCTTTCTTT.

This rearrangement joins TRBV29-1 to TRBJ1-5; the D is unclear. Deletions cut 6 bases from V and 3 bases from J, with 15 bases between. Per germline, CDR1 SQVTM and CDR2 ANQGSEA. The CDR3 loop spans 14 amino acids. The CDR3 sequence: CSVITPGINQPQHF. The CDR3 coding sequence is TGCAGCGTCATTACCCCGGGAATCAATCAGCCCCAGCATTTT.